This is a list of T cell receptor beta chains from one sample in a study of shared clonotypes between healthy human individuals. Libraries were prepared by immunoSEQ multiplex PCR; TCRdb keeps only in-frame clonotypes and omits some of them. The table shows 110,000 or so clones, with 65% to 75% occurring only once. The sequencing sample was made of memory CD8+ T cells sorted from blood. These receptors were taken from a woman aged 25 to 39 in good health. Both conserved end residues are part of each CDR3. Fields, in order: V gene, J gene, clone size, D gene, CDR3 protein, CDR3 DNA. A D gene is named only where the DNA matches it firmly. Clone size is not always given. Where it is, it says once, few, many or a class for expanded clones.

>TRBV27|TRBJ2-4|NA|TRBD1
CASSFTPGGESIQYF
TGTGCCAGCAGTTTCACCCCAGGGGGCGAGAGCATTCAGTACTTC
>TRBV11-2|TRBJ1-1|NA|NA
CASSPWSVYTEAFF
TGTGCCAGCAGCCCCTGGTCGGTCTACACTGAAGCTTTCTTT
>TRBV29-1|TRBJ2-3|NA|TRBD1
CSAGGTGVADTQYF
TGCAGCGCAGGGGGGACAGGGGTCGCAGATACGCAGTATTTT
>TRBV5-5|TRBJ1-2|NA|NA
CASSFSRGNGYTF
TGTGCCAGCAGCTTTTCTAGAGGGAACGGCTACACCTTC
>TRBV5-1|TRBJ1-1|NA|TRBD1
CASSARQGHTEAFF
TGCGCCAGCAGCGCCAGACAGGGGCACACTGAAGCTTTCTTT
>TRBV7-9|TRBJ2-1|NA|TRBD2
CASSPRGGSSYNEQFF
TGTGCCAGCAGCCCTCGCGGCGGGAGTTCCTACAATGAGCAGTTCTTC
>TRBV7-8|TRBJ1-1|NA|NA
CASAPGGDRTEAFF
TGTGCCAGCGCCCCGGGGGGAGATAGAACTGAAGCTTTCTTT
>TRBV12-5|TRBJ2-7|NA|TRBD2
CARHPPGLACEQYF
TGTGCTAGGCATCCCCCGGGACTAGCGTGCGAGCAGTACTTC
>TRBV6-4|TRBJ2-7|NA|TRBD2
CASSDLAGAAYEQYF
TGTGCCAGCAGTGACCTAGCGGGAGCGGCCTACGAGCAGTACTTC
>TRBV5-1|TRBJ2-1|NA|TRBD2
CASSLTSAYNEQFF
TGCGCCAGCAGCTTGACTAGCGCGTACAATGAGCAGTTCTTC
>TRBV5-4|TRBJ2-7|NA|TRBD2
CASSLVGTGTSSYEQYF
TGTGCCAGCAGCTTGGTAGGAACCGGGACTAGTTCCTACGAGCAGTACTTC
>TRBV16|TRBJ2-7|few|TRBD1
CASSHRDSFYEQYF
TGTGCCAGCAGCCACCGGGACAGCTTCTACGAGCAGTACTTC
>TRBV4-1|TRBJ1-5|NA|TRBD1
CASSQVKIRYRGDQPQHF
TGCGCCAGCAGCCAAGTCAAGATCAGGTACAGGGGGGATCAGCCCCAGCATTTT
>TRBV11-2|TRBJ2-5|NA|TRBD2
CASSPPEREREETQYF
TGTGCCAGCAGCCCGCCGGAGCGGGAAAGAGAAGAGACCCAGTACTTC
>TRBV2|TRBJ1-5|few|NA
CASRLVQGEQPQHF
TGTGCCAGCAGATTGGTCCAGGGCGAACAGCCCCAGCATTTT
>TRBV6-4|TRBJ2-3|NA|NA
CASSDSVTDTQYF
TGTGCCAGCAGTGACTCAGTCACAGATACGCAGTATTTT
>TRBV5-1|TRBJ1-1|NA|NA
CATARGTMNTEAFF
TGCGCCACCGCACGGGGGACCATGAACACTGAAGCTTTCTTT
>TRBV2|TRBJ2-2|NA|NA
CASSEKMAGGTGELFF
TGTGCCAGCAGTGAGAAGATGGCAGGGGGGACCGGGGAGCTGTTTTTT
>TRBV7-2|TRBJ1-2|NA|NA
CASSLVRGPRLYGYTF
TGTGCCAGCAGCTTAGTGCGGGGGCCGAGACTCTATGGCTACACCTTC
>TRBV4-2|TRBJ2-3|few|TRBD2
CASSQGASGISDTQYF
TGTGCCAGCAGCCAAGGAGCTAGCGGGATCTCAGATACGCAGTATTTT
>TRBV5-4|TRBJ2-6|NA|TRBD2
CASSPDSGAPTGANVLTF
TGTGCCAGCAGCCCAGACAGCGGGGCCCCTACTGGGGCCAACGTCCTGACTTTC
>TRBV2|TRBJ2-7|NA|NA
CASSETDRGTYEQYF
TGTGCCAGCAGTGAAACGGATCGAGGTACCTACGAGCAGTACTTC
>TRBV7-9|TRBJ2-1|NA|TRBD2
CASSLTSGYNEQFF
TGTGCCAGCAGCTTGACTAGCGGGTACAATGAGCAGTTCTTC
>TRBV5-1|TRBJ2-7|once|TRBD2
CASSYMTSRTYEQYF
TGCGCCAGCAGCTACATGACTAGCCGCACCTACGAGCAGTACTTC
>TRBV6-5|TRBJ2-7|NA|TRBD2
CASSFQRGPYYEQYF
TGTGCCAGCAGTTTCCAGCGGGGCCCATACTACGAGCAGTACTTC
>TRBV4-1|TRBJ2-7|NA|TRBD2
CASSQGLAGGTYEQYF
TGCGCCAGCAGCCAAGGCCTAGCGGGGGGAACCTACGAGCAGTACTTC
>TRBV29-1|TRBJ2-1|once|TRBD2
CSDGTSGNNEQFF
TGCAGCGATGGGACTAGCGGTAACAATGAGCAGTTCTTC
>TRBV7-6|TRBJ2-7|NA|TRBD2
CASSLVRAGGGEQYF
TGTGCCAGCAGCTTAGTAAGGGCGGGAGGTGGCGAGCAGTACTTC
>TRBV15|TRBJ2-7|many|TRBD2
CATSSGQAGEVHEQYF
TGTGCCACCAGCAGTGGTCAAGCGGGAGAGGTCCACGAGCAGTACTTC
>TRBV25-1|TRBJ1-5|NA|NA
CASSVGGSNQPQHF
TGTGCCAGCAGTGTAGGGGGGAGCAATCAGCCCCAGCATTTT
>TRBV6-1|TRBJ2-7|NA|TRBD2
CASSGLAVGYEQYF
TGTGCCAGCAGTGGACTAGCGGTTGGCTACGAGCAGTACTTC
>TRBV15|TRBJ2-1|NA|TRBD2
CATSRDELAGLYNEQFF
TGTGCCACCAGCAGAGATGAGCTAGCGGGGTTATACAATGAGCAGTTCTTC
>TRBV2|TRBJ1-2|NA|NA
CASQESGRMGYTF
TGTGCCAGCCAGGAATCCGGACGGATGGGCTACACCTTC
>TRBV11-1|TRBJ2-7|NA|TRBD2
CASRQNPGLVGEQYF
TGTGCCAGCAGACAAAATCCGGGACTAGTAGGCGAGCAGTACTTC
>TRBV10-3|TRBJ2-7|NA|TRBD2
CAISESASGYEQYF
TGTGCCATCAGTGAGTCGGCTAGCGGGTACGAGCAGTACTTC
>TRBV9|TRBJ2-7|NA|TRBD1
CASSPRTGAYEQYF
TGTGCCAGCAGCCCGCGGACAGGGGCGTACGAGCAGTACTTC
>TRBV28|TRBJ1-1|NA|NA
CASRTLPTGGTEAFF
TGTGCCAGCAGGACCCTACCCACGGGGGGAACTGAAGCTTTCTTT
>TRBV2|TRBJ2-7|NA|NA
CASRATGPYEQYF
TGTGCCAGCAGAGCAACCGGCCCCTACGAGCAGTACTTC
>TRBV28|TRBJ1-3|NA|NA
CASSLWRGVSSGNTIYF
TGTGCCAGCAGTTTGTGGAGGGGCGTAAGCTCTGGAAACACCATATATTTT
>TRBV29-1|TRBJ2-1|many|NA
CTMSRTENEQFF
TGCACGATGAGTAGGACTGAAAATGAGCAGTTCTTC
>TRBV7-8|TRBJ1-2|NA|TRBD1
CASSLVSGGSGYTF
TGTGCCAGCAGCTTAGTTTCAGGGGGAAGCGGCTACACCTTC
>TRBV15|TRBJ1-5|few|NA
CATSRVWGNQPQHF
TGTGCCACCAGCAGAGTCTGGGGCAATCAGCCCCAGCATTTT
>TRBV5-1|TRBJ1-2|NA|TRBD1
CASSLDTGGFYGYTF
TGCGCCAGCAGCTTGGATACAGGGGGCTTCTATGGCTACACCTTC
>TRBV4-1|TRBJ2-1|once|TRBD2
CASSHKRGELMKQFF
TGCGCCAGCAGCCATAAGCGGGGAGAATTAATGAAGCAGTTCTTC
>TRBV5-4|TRBJ2-7|NA|NA
CASQTGTGAYEQYF
TGTGCCAGCCAGACCGGGACTGGCGCATACGAGCAGTACTTC
>TRBV11-2|TRBJ2-2|NA|NA
CASSLLPYPNTGELFF
TGTGCCAGCAGCTTACTTCCCTACCCGAACACCGGGGAGCTGTTTTTT
>TRBV2|TRBJ2-7|many|NA
CASSEGEGGIYEQYF
TGTGCCAGCAGTGAAGGGGAAGGAGGAATCTACGAGCAGTACTTC
>TRBV4-2|TRBJ1-5|NA|TRBD1
CASSQVTQGAGQPQHF
TGTGCCAGCAGCCAAGTAACACAGGGGGCGGGTCAGCCCCAGCATTTT
>TRBV13|TRBJ2-1|medium-sized|TRBD2
CASSLPSSGGREQFF
TGTGCCAGCAGCTTACCGTCTAGCGGGGGGCGTGAGCAGTTCTTC
>TRBV5-1|TRBJ2-5|NA|NA
CASSLAGTGKETQYF
TGCGCCAGCAGCTTGGCCGGGACGGGGAAAGAGACCCAGTACTTC
>TRBV7-8|TRBJ2-3|few|NA
CASSPNRGWDTDTQYF
TGTGCCAGCAGCCCCAATCGGGGTTGGGACACAGATACGCAGTATTTT
>TRBV7-8|TRBJ1-1|NA|NA
CASSLVPGAARAEAFF
TGTGCCAGCAGCTTAGTGCCGGGGGCGGCCCGCGCTGAAGCTTTCTTT
>TRBV2|TRBJ2-7|NA|NA
CASGAGYEQYF
TGTGCCAGTGGGGCCGGCTACGAGCAGTACTTC
>TRBV21-1|TRBJ2-7|NA|NA
CASSSPRTGENEQYF
TGTGCCAGCAGCTCACCTAGGACAGGGGAGAACGAGCAGTACTTC